This TCR beta chain was sequenced in a study of early T cells in non-severe SARS-CoV-2 infection. Study information: The authors sequenced bulk RNA from unsorted whole blood, leaving chains unpaired. Overall study findings and caveats: Matches to VDJdb favored anti-spike CD8 responses and missed private and CD4 specificities.

Unique molecular identifiers tagged individual cDNA molecules. TCRdb fed the 5' RACE reads into MiXCR, producing one record per CDR3 protein. The sample lists 30,000 to 40,000 distinct CDR3 sequences; approximately 7.1% were seen once. This clonotype showed up just a few times. As yet, its antigen is unknown. Germline values: CDR1 LGHDT, CDR2 YNNKEL (reference sequence). Deletions cut 0 bases from V and 3 bases from J, with 14 bases between. CDR3 length: 17 amino acids. The chain employs TRBV3-1 and TRBJ2-2; D is ambiguous. The source material was whole blood, sampled at baseline. The clonotype was recovered from an adult who was a healthcare worker with PCR-confirmed SARS-CoV-2 infection or an uninfected control (not recorded which). The CDR3 DNA reads as TGTGCCAGCAGCCAAGATTTGAGTCCCGGGTACACCGGGGAGCTGTTTTTT. Amino acids: CASSQDLSPGYTGELFF.